What follows are 21 T cell receptor beta chains derived from one specimen sequenced in a study of Graves' ophthalmopathy and Graves' hyperthyroidism. The TCR beta CDR3 regions underwent amplification from RNA transcripts. RT-PCR in the first round used HTBI primers; a second-round multiplex PCR followed. TCRdb re-analysed the multiplex PCR reads in MiXCR, keeping a single row per CDR3 protein. The data contain about 58,000 distinct CDR3 sequences, approximately 45% of them singletons. Sequenced input: peripheral blood. The receptors come from an adult woman with Graves' ophthalmopathy.

This clonotype was found many times. The rearrangement uses TRBV20-1 and TRBJ1-3; TRBD1 agrees at 7 bases. The CDR3 has 17 residues. The trim removed 5 bases at V and 0 bases at J, leaving 13 bases unmatched. CDR1 and CDR2 from the germline V gene are DFQATT and SNEGSKA (reference sequence). Here the CDR3 DNA reads TGCAGTGCTCGGGACAGCCGAGGGGGCGTCTCTGGAAACACCATATATTTT. Translating gives CSARDSRGGVSGNTIYF.

As concerns this clonotype: Being one base from a much bigger clone, this may be a read error. V is TRBV6-1 and J is TRBJ2-7; 8 nucleotides agree with TRBD1. Germline assignment: CDR1 MNHNS and CDR2 SASEGT. V was pared by 4 bases and J by 2 bases, with 7 bases of the junction left unmatched. CDR3 length: 15 residues. DNA for the CDR3: TGTGCCAGCAGTGGTTTCCAGGGGGCCGCCTACGAGCAGTACTTC. It codes for CASSGFQGAAYEQYF.

The J gene is TRBJ2-7, the V gene TRBV7-9, with D possibly being TRBD2 (6 bases). Germline CDR1 reads SEHNR; CDR2 reads FQNEAQ (reference sequence). The CDR3 spans 15 residues. V was shortened by 0 bases and J by 5 bases, with 14 bases between the two germline ends. In DNA form, the CDR3 reads TGTGCCAGCAGCTTAGCGGGAGTGCGGGGTCACGAGCAGTACTTC. This codes for CASSLAGVRGHEQYF. Based on the CDR3 plus reference TRBV7-9 and TRBJ2-7, the full variable domain is DTGVSQNPRHKITKRGQNVTFRCDPISEHNRLYWYRQTLGQGPEFLTYFQNEAQLEKSRLLSDRFSAERPKGSFSTLEIQRTEQGDSAMYLCASSLAGVRGHEQYFGPGTRLTVT.

This clonotype occurred many times. The DNA of the CDR3 is TGTGCCAGCAGTGACTCAGCGGGCTCCTACGAGCAGTACTTC. Encoded protein: CASSDSAGSYEQYF. J is TRBJ2-7 and V is TRBV6-4; TRBD2 is a possible D gene (6 bases). The germline V and J ends were trimmed by 0 bases and 0 bases, with 6 bases remaining between them. CDR3 length: 14 residues. Germline V lookup: CDR1 MRHNA, CDR2 SNTAGT.

This clonotype has more than one count but fewer than ten. CDR3 sequence (DNA): TGTGCCTGGAGTGACAGGACTAATGAAAAACTGTTTTTT. Residues: CAWSDRTNEKLFF. The rearrangement uses TRBV30 and TRBJ1-4, with TRBD1 as a possible D gene (5 bases). Germline V gene lookup returns CDR1 GTSNPN and CDR2 SVGIG (reference sequence). Trimming left V 1 base short and J 2 bases short, with 5 bases between. The CDR3 totals 13 residues.

This clonotype was observed many times. This chain connects TRBV15 to TRBJ2-6; 7 bases are shared with TRBD2. Germline CDR1 reads LNHNV; CDR2 reads YYDKDF (reference sequence). The CDR3 consists of 18 residues. Unmatched junction bases numbered 6, after V lost 1 base and J lost 0 bases. CDR3 sequence reads: CATSRVGGISSGANVLTF. The CDR3 DNA follows: TGTGCCACCAGCAGAGTGGGAGGGATAAGCTCTGGGGCCAACGTCCTGACTTTC.

This chain joins TRBV29-1 and TRBJ2-1; 8 positions agree with TRBD1. Looked up from germline, CDR1 is SQVTM and CDR2 is ANQGSEA. V gave up 5 bases and J gave up 6 bases; unmatched junction bases: 6. This CDR3 is 13 amino acids long. The CDR3 sequence is CSVCRDRCNEQFF. The CDR3 DNA follows: TGCAGCGTTTGTCGGGACAGGTGCAATGAGCAGTTCTTC.

This clonotype has ten or more counts. The rearrangement uses TRBV6-5 and TRBJ2-7; D is unresolved. Germline CDR1 MNHEY, CDR2 SVGAGI. This CDR3 spans 12 amino acids. V was pared by 6 bases and J by 1 base, with 7 bases between. CDR3 protein: CASSRSSYEQYF. CDR3 nucleotide sequence: TGTGCCAGCAGCAGGAGTTCCTACGAGCAGTACTTC.

This clonotype has ten or more counts. The chain is built from TRBV11-2 and TRBJ1-1, with D unresolved. The length of the CDR3 is 14 residues. From germline, CDR1 is SGHAT and CDR2 FQNNGV. V was shortened by 5 bases and J by 5 bases, with 15 bases between the two germline ends. CDR3 DNA sequence: TGTGCCAGCAGCCCACACGCCCGCAAGACTGAAGCTTTCTTT. Protein product: CASSPHARKTEAFF.

V usage is TRBV7-2 and J usage is TRBJ2-3; 7 bases agree with TRBD2. The CDR3 covers 17 residues. J lost 0 bases, V lost 5 bases, and 11 bases had no gene match. CDR1 and CDR2 from the germline V gene are SGHTA and FQGNSA. CDR3: CASSTTSEDQSTDTQYF. CDR3 DNA: TGTGCCAGCAGCACCACTAGCGAGGACCAGAGCACAGATACGCAGTATTTT.

This clonotype was counted many times. This chain connects TRBV5-1 to TRBJ2-2, with TRBD1 matching over 7 bases. V was clipped by 3 bases and J by 0 bases; unmatched bases: 2. Germline V gene lookup returns CDR1 SGHRS and CDR2 YFSETQ. The CDR3 has 15 residues. The DNA of the CDR3 is TGCGCCAGCAGCTGGGACAGTACGAACACCGGGGAGCTGTTTTTT. Encoded protein: CASSWDSTNTGELFF.

The rearrangement joins TRBV30 to TRBJ2-4; D might be TRBD2 (6 bases). The ends were cut back, 1 base at V and 8 bases at J, with 15 bases in the middle. CDR1 is GTSNPN, CDR2 SVGIG, per germline (reference sequence). The CDR3 is 14 amino acids. The CDR3 sequence: CAWSAELRRDIQYF. CDR3 DNA: TGTGCCTGGAGTGCGGAGCTCCGGAGGGACATTCAGTACTTC.

This clonotype was counted once. Without the conserved terminal phenylalanine or tryptophan, this CDR3 likely stems from a read error. No DNA is shown, since the ends of the CDR3 on it are uncertain; the CDR3 is the one TCRdb lists. This chain uses TRBV7-2 with TRBJ2-7; the table names TRBD2, a call not compared with the DNA. CDR1 is SGHTA, CDR2 FQGNSA, per germline. The CDR3 spans 8 amino acids, including both terminal residues. CDR3 sequence: CASSSRLA.

The chain uses TRBV5-1 and TRBJ2-6; the match to TRBD1 covers 9 bases. Germline V gene lookup returns CDR1 SGHRS and CDR2 YFSETQ. V dropped 3 bases and J dropped 3; count of bases not matched to a gene: 4. This CDR3 region has 16 residues. The CDR3 here is CASSSRDRDGANVLTF. CDR3 coding DNA: TGCGCCAGCAGCTCCCGGGACAGGGATGGGGCCAACGTCCTGACTTTC.

The rearrangement links TRBV12-3 or TRBV12-4 to TRBJ2-1; D may be TRBD1 or TRBD2 (5 bases each). This CDR3 contains 12 residues. Trimming took 1 base from V and 8 from J, leaving 6 bases between them. Written as DNA, the CDR3 is TGTGCCAGCAGTTTAGGGGACGATGAGCAGTTCTTC. This translates into CASSLGDDEQFF.

This clonotype is labeled as medium-sized. The genes are TRBV29-1 and TRBJ1-2; 7 nucleotides align to TRBD1. With 6 bases clipped from V and 3 bases from J, the junction kept 7 bases outside the gene matches. This CDR3 has 13 residues. Germline V CDR1 and CDR2: SQVTM, ANQGSEA. The DNA of the CDR3 is TGCAGCGTCCGACAGGGAAATTACTATGGCTACACCTTC. It encodes CSVRQGNYYGYTF. Filled out from reference TRBV29-1 and TRBJ1-2, the complete variable domain reads SAVISQKPSRDICQRGTSLTIQCQVDSQVTMMFWYRQQPGQSLTLIATANQGSEATYESGFVIDKFPISRPNLTFSTLTVSNMSPEDSSIYLCSVRQGNYYGYTFGSGTRLTVV.

This clonotype was seen many times. V usage is TRBV20-1 and J usage is TRBJ1-2; a weak D match, TRBD1 (5 bases). CDR3 length equals 13 residues. V dropped 7 bases and J dropped 6 bases, with 18 bases sitting between them. Germline lookup yields CDR1 DFQATT and CDR2 SNEGSKA (reference sequence). In DNA, the CDR3 is TGCAGTGTCCCGGGGAGGGGTAAGGATGGCTACACCTTC. Translating gives CSVPGRGKDGYTF.

The rearrangement links TRBV25-1 to TRBJ2-7; TRBD1 is a possible D gene (5 bases). Germline V gene sequence: CDR1 MGHDK, CDR2 SYGVNS. CDR3 length equals 14 residues. Trimming took 0 bases from V and 0 from J, leaving 6 bases between them. The CDR3, as DNA: TGTGCCAGCAGTGAATATGACAGCTCCTACGAGCAGTACTTC. Amino acid sequence: CASSEYDSSYEQYF.

The chain employs TRBV29-1 and TRBJ2-3; 16 bases line up with TRBD2. The germline V gene has CDR1 SQVTM and CDR2 ANQGSEA. V trimming: 7 bases; J trimming: 11 bases; junction bases outside the gene matches: 9. The CDR3 runs to 14 residues. The CDR3 nucleotides read TGCAGCGCTGAGCTAGGGACTAGCGGGAGGGAGCAGTATTTT. It yields the protein CSAELGTSGREQYF.

Relative to its sample, this clonotype is medium-sized. The junction and the germline gene differ at one end; a read error may be behind it. CDR3 amino acids: CASSLRGQGTDTQYF. In DNA form, the CDR3 reads TGTGCTAGCAGCCTAAGGGGCCAGGGAACAGATACGCAGTATTTT. The V and J genes are TRBV7-7 and TRBJ2-3; possibly TRBD1 for D (5 bases). CDR1 and CDR2 from the germline V gene are SSHAT and FNYEAQ (reference sequence). The CDR3 contains 15 residues.

For this clonotype: The CDR3 does not end in the conserved phenylalanine or tryptophan, so this is likely a read error. The genes are TRBV5-5 and TRBJ2-7; D may be TRBD1 (5 bases). The V and J ends lost 0 bases and 6 bases respectively, with 10 bases between them. The CDR3 covers 13 residues. The germline gives CDR1 SGHKS, CDR2 YYEKEE (reference sequence). The CDR3 loop reads CASSLGQRGEQYL. The CDR3 coding sequence is TGTGCCAGCAGCTTGGGACAGAGAGGCGAGCAGTACTTA.